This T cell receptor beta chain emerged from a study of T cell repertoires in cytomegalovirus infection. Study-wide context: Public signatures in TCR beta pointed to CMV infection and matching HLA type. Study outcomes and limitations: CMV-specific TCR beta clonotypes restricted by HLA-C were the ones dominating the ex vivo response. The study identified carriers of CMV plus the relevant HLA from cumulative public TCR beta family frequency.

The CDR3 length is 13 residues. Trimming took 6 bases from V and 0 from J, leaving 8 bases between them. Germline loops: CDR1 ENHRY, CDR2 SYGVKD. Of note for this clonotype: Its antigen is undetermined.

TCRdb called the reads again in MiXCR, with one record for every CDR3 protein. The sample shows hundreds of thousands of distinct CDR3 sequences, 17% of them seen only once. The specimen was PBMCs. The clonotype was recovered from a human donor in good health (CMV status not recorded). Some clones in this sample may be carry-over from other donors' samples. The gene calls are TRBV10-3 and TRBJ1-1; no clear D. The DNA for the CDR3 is TGTGCCATCAGATGGGAGGTGAACACTGAAGCTTTCTTT. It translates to CAIRWEVNTEAFF.